The next 10 T cell receptor beta chains were all read from a single sample in a study of beta chain features in type 1 diabetes. Of the isolated RNA, all was reverse transcribed, and so the sequenced material was expressed TCRB transcripts. Here immunoSEQ multiplex PCR was the method, and the copy in TCRdb shows in-frame clones only, minus some. Counted here are a few hundred thousand clones, approximately 30% occurring once; the ten biggest clones make up almost 0.065%. The sequencing input was naive CD4+ T cells from blood. The source of these receptors is a man aged 18 to 29 in good health.

V usage is TRBV4-2 and J usage is TRBJ2-3; 12 bases match TRBD2. This CDR3 contains 15 residues. Germline CDR1 and CDR2: LGHNA and YNFKEQ. The J segment lost 7 bases and the V segment lost 1 base, leaving 3 bases of the junction unmatched. In nucleotides, the CDR3 is TGTGCCAGCAGCCAAGCTAGCGGGAGGGCAAATACGCAGTATTTT. This encodes CASSQASGRANTQYF.

J is TRBJ2-6 and V is TRBV7-8; D is undetermined. The CDR3 sequence is 15 residues long. Per germline, CDR1 SGHVS and CDR2 FQNEAQ. Trimming shortened V by 5 bases and J by 8 bases, and 16 bases separated the two germline ends. The CDR3 sequence: CASSRIAVVPNVLTF. The CDR3 DNA reads TGTGCCAGCAGCCGGATTGCTGTCGTGCCCAACGTCCTGACTTTC.

V usage is TRBV10-3 and J usage is TRBJ2-5; 8 bases are a match to TRBD1. Trimming took 7 bases from V and 4 from J; bases not matched to a gene: 5. CDR1 is ENHRY and CDR2 is SYGVKD in the germline V gene. The CDR3 sequence is 13 residues long. In DNA form, the CDR3 reads TGTGCCATCAACCCCGGGACAGGAGAGACCCAGTACTTC. Amino acid sequence: CAINPGTGETQYF.

CDR3 in DNA: TGTGCCAGCAGTGCCTCCAGGGGCTCTGGGGCCAACGTCCTGACTTTC. Its protein is CASSASRGSGANVLTF. This chain links TRBV25-1 with TRBJ2-6, with a possible D match to TRBD1 (6 bases). Germline V CDR1 and CDR2: MGHDK, SYGVNS. The CDR3 is 16 residues long. Trimming stripped 4 bases from V and 0 bases from J, with 10 bases between.

The chain employs TRBV5-1 and TRBJ2-5, with D perhaps matching TRBD1 (5 bases). This CDR3 spans 14 amino acids. Between the trimmed V and J ends, which lost 1 base and 1 base, there was a span of 8 bases. CDR1 and CDR2 from the germline V gene are SGHRS and YFSETQ. The CDR3 sequence: CASSLIGVQETQYF. The CDR3 DNA reads TGCGCCAGCAGCTTGATAGGGGTCCAAGAGACCCAGTACTTC.

This rearrangement joins TRBV30 to TRBJ1-5; D unresolved. The CDR3 contains 14 residues. Germline V lookup: CDR1 GTSNPN, CDR2 SVGIG (reference sequence). V lost 2 bases and J lost 3, with 11 bases in between. The CDR3 sequence is CAWSSIRSNQPQHF. The CDR3 DNA sequence: TGTGCCTGGAGTTCCATTAGGTCCAATCAGCCCCAGCATTTT.

The table lists this clone with a few counts. This chain connects TRBV5-1 to TRBJ1-2; D is undetermined. The CDR3 has 14 amino acids. Per germline, CDR1 SGHRS and CDR2 YFSETQ. V lost 0 bases, J lost 4 bases, and 10 bases lay in between. The CDR3 loop reads CASSLDLPLYGYTF. Written as DNA, the CDR3 is TGCGCCAGCAGCTTGGACCTCCCCCTCTATGGCTACACCTTC.

A few counts support this clone. The rearrangement joins TRBV7-6 to TRBJ2-5, with D possibly TRBD2 on 5 matching bases. Germline V lookup: CDR1 SGHVS, CDR2 FNYEAQ. The CDR3 totals 15 residues. V was shortened by 1 base and J by 4 bases, with 13 bases between the two germline ends. The CDR3 coding sequence is TGTGCCAGCAGCTTAGGTCTTCGGGGTACAGAGACCCAGTACTTC. This encodes CASSLGLRGTETQYF.

The rearrangement uses TRBV30 and TRBJ2-1, with TRBD2 identical over 12 bases. The CDR3 extends over 18 amino acids. CDR1 GTSNPN and CDR2 SVGIG come from the germline V gene (reference sequence). J lost 0 bases, V lost 3 bases, and 9 bases had no gene match. The DNA of the CDR3 is TGTGCCTGGAGCCTGACTAGCGGGAGACCCTCCTCCTACAATGAGCAGTTCTTC. Its protein is CAWSLTSGRPSSYNEQFF. The full variable domain, with the rest looked up from reference TRBV30 and TRBJ2-1, is SQTIHQWPATLVQPVGSPLSLECTVEGTSNPNLYWYRQAAGRGLQLLFYSVGIGQISSEVPQNLSASRPQDRQFILSSKKLLLSDSGFYLCAWSLTSGRPSSYNEQFFGPGTRLTVL.

J is TRBJ1-1 and V is TRBV20-1, with D uncertain. Trimming removed 4 bases from V and 1 base from J, with 4 bases in between. Looked up from germline, CDR1 is DFQATT and CDR2 is SNEGSKA (reference sequence). This CDR3 comprises 11 residues. CDR3 sequence reads: CSANRNTEAFF. CDR3 sequence (DNA): TGCAGTGCTAACAGGAACACTGAAGCTTTCTTT.